This T cell receptor beta chain comes out of a study of CD8 T cells in Susac syndrome (dated by TCRdb to about 2019). Study-wide context: Repertoire sequencing was used to test whether CD8+ T cell activation and differentiation in Susac syndrome was antigen driven. The study compared CD8+ T cell repertoire clonality among 11 to 12 healthy donors, around 14 Susac syndrome patients and 15 or so multiple sclerosis patients.

RNA was extracted using the RNeasy kit, and roughly 0.5 to 1 microgram was reverse transcribed with random hexamers. The immunoSEQ multiplex PCR assay, covering 54 Vbeta and 13 Jbeta segments, was used to amplify TCR beta CDR3 regions. Bias from PCR amplification was corrected by using a synthetic template baseline for primer optimization and for computational correction. The paper's processing steps were these. Only productive sequences were kept, with reads annotated to V, D and J genes according to IMGT and analyzed in immunoSEQ Analyzer. Clonality was calculated as one minus the Shannon entropy normalized by log2 of the number of productive unique sequences. For each patient and control, public and private clones were evaluated among the 100 most prevalent clones. Clones were defined as Susac-specific if absent from the healthy and MS cohorts, from over a thousand published viral clones and from other ImmuneACCESS disease sequences. TCRdb's own reprocessing of the public reads used fastp at Q25 and MiXCR and kept productive beta chains. Every distinct CDR3 protein forms one entry, paired with its most common genes and DNA. The V and J calls and clone size come from TCRdb's table, not from the authors' own analysis. The sample profile shows about 89,000 distinct CDR3 sequences; just under 95% of them were found once. Roughly 0.32% of the sample is in the top ten clones.

The table lists this clonotype with a count of one. What antigen it recognizes has not been identified. No base-level quality is on record; no much larger clone is a single base apart. Weak support is all one read offers. Peripheral blood CD8+ and CD4+ T cells from healthy donors, Susac syndrome patients and multiple sclerosis patients were profiled by high-throughput TCR beta sequencing. The healthy donors served as controls matched for age and sex. Bulk CD8+ and CD4+ T cells were purified by magnetic negative isolation, whereas CD8+ TEMRA cells were enriched by FACS. Blood was drawn into EDTA tubes, processed within 24 hours, and PBMCs were isolated by density gradient centrifugation. PBMCs intended for TCR sequencing were frozen in liquid nitrogen and were later thawed in a 37 degrees C water bath. The sorted or isolated CD4+, CD8+ and CD8+ TEMRA cells had a purity of 90% or higher. Paper-wide results and their limitations: The study acknowledged that relatively few individuals were included in the TCR sequencing and HLA analysis.

Spanning cysteine to phenylalanine, the CDR3 consists of 15 amino acids. Here the CDR3 DNA is all that survives: 45 bases in frame from base 1. CDR1 and CDR2, looked up from the germline V gene (reference sequence), are LNHDA and SQIVND. At the junction V is shortened by 9 bases and J by 3 bases; bases outside the gene matches: 5. The receptor's source is a human donor in good health. What was sequenced was CD8+ T cells from PBMCs. The rearranged segments are TRBV19 and TRBJ1-6; a stretch of 10 junction bases matches TRBD1. The CDR3 region reads CASSRDRGYNSPLHF. The DNA reads as follows: TGTGCCAGCAGCCGGGACAGGGGCTATAATTCACCCCTCCACTTT.